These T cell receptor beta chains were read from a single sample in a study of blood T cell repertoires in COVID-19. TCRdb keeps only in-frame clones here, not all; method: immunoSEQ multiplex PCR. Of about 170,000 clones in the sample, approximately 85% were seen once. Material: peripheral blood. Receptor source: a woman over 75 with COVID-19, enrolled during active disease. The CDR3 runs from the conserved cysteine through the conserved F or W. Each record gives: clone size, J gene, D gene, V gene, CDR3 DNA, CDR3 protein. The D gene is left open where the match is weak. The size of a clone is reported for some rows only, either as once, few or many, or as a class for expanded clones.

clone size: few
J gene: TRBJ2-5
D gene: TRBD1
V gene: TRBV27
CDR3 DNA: TGTGCCAGCAGTTTTACAGGGGTAGAGACCCAGTACTTC
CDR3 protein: CASSFTGVETQYF

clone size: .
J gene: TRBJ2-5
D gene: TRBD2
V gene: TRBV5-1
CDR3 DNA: TGCGCCAGCAGCTCCGGACTAGCGGGAGGAGAGACCCAGTACTTC
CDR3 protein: CASSSGLAGGETQYF

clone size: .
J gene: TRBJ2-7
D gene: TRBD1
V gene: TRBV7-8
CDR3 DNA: TGTGCCAGCAGGGGACAGGGGTTATCCTACGAGCAGTACTTC
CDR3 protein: CASRGQGLSYEQYF

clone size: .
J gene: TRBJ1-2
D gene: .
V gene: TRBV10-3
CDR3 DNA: TGTGCCATCAGTGAGTCTAGGGAGACCTATGGCTACACCTTC
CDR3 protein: CAISESRETYGYTF

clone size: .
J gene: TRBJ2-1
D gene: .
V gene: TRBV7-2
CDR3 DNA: TGTGCCAGCAGCTTAGATCGTTCCTACAATGAGCAGTTCTTC
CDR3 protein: CASSLDRSYNEQFF

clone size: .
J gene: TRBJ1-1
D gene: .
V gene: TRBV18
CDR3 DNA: TGTGCCAGCCGAAAGACAGGAATGAACACTGAAGCTTTCTTT
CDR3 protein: CASRKTGMNTEAFF

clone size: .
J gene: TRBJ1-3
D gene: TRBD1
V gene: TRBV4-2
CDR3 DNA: TGTGCCAGCAGCCAAGGGACAGGGGCTGGAAACACCATATATTTT
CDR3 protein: CASSQGTGAGNTIYF

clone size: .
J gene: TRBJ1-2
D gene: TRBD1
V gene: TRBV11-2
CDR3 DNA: TGTGCCAGCAGCTTCGGGACAGGAAACTATGGCTACACCTTC
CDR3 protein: CASSFGTGNYGYTF

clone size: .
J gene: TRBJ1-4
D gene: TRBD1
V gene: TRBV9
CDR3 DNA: TGTGCCAGCAGCGTAGGGGGACAGGGGGCGCACGAAAAACTGTTTTTT
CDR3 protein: CASSVGGQGAHEKLFF

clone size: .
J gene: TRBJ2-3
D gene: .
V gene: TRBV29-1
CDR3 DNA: TGCAGCGCGTCAGGGAGCACAGATACGCAGTATTTT
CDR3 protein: CSASGSTDTQYF

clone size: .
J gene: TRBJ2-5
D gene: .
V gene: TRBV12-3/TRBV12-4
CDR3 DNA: TGTGCCAGCAGTTTCCCAGGGTCGGAGACCCAGTACTTC
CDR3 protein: CASSFPGSETQYF

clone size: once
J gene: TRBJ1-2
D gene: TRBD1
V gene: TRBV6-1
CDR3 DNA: TGTGCCAGCAGTGAAAGACAGGGGTCCGTCGGCTACACCTTC
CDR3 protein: CASSERQGSVGYTF

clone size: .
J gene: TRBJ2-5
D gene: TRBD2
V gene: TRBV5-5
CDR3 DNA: TGTGCCAGCAGCCTTGGAGGGCTAGCGGGAGAGACCCAGTACTTC
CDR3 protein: CASSLGGLAGETQYF

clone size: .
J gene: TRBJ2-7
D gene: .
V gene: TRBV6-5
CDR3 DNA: TGTGCCAGCAGTTCAGGGATGTGGGAGCAGTACTTC
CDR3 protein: CASSSGMWEQYF

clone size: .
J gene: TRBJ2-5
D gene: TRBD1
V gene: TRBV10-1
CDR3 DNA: TGCGCCAGCACCCCTGGGACAGGGGTCCAAGAGACCCAGTACTTC
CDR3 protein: CASTPGTGVQETQYF

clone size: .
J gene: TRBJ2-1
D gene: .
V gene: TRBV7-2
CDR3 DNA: TGTGCCAGCAGCTTAGTGGTGGGAGATTTCTACAATGAGCAGTTCTTC
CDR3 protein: CASSLVVGDFYNEQFF

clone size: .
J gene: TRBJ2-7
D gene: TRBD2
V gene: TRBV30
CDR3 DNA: TGTGCCTGGAGTGTACTAGCGGGGGTGTACGAGCAGTACTTC
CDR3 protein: CAWSVLAGVYEQYF

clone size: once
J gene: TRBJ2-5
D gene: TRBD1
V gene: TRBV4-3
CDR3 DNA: TGCGCCAGCAGCCGCAGAGAATGGGGACAGGGGGTGGAGACCCAGTACTTC
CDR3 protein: CASSRREWGQGVETQYF

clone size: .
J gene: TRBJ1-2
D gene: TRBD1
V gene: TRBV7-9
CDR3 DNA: TGTGCCAGCAGCTTACCCACAGGGGGGGCTAACTATGGCTACACCTTC
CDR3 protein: CASSLPTGGANYGYTF

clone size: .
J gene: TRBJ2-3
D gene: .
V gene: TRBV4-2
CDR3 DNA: TGTGCCAGCAGCCAAGAGCTGGCGGGGTTTTCCACAGATACGCAGTATTTT
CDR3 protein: CASSQELAGFSTDTQYF

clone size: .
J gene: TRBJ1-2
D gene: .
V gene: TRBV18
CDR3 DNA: TGTGCCAGCTCACCACAGGCAGGCGATGGCTACACCTTC
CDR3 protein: CASSPQAGDGYTF

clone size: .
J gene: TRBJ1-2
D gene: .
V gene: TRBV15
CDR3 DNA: TGTGCCACCGAGGGCGTCGGCTATGGCTACACCTTC
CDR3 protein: CATEGVGYGYTF

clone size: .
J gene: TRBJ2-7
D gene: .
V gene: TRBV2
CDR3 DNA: TGTGCCAGCGTCAACGGGTTTAACTACGAGCAGTACTTC
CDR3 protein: CASVNGFNYEQYF

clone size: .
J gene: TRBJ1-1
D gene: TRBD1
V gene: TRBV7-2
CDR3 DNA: TGTGCCAGCAGCTTAGTTCAGGGGGTCTCTGAAGCTTTCTTT
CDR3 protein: CASSLVQGVSEAFF

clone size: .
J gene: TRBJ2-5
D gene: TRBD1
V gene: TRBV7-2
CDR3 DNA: TGTGCCAGCAGCCGGACAGGGAAGGAGACCCAGTACTTC
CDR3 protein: CASSRTGKETQYF

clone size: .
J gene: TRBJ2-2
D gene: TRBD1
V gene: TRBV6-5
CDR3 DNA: TGTGCCACCATGTGGACAGGGTTGGCTCATAGGGAGCTGTTTTTT
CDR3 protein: CATMWTGLAHRELFF

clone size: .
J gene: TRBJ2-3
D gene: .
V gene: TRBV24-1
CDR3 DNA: TGTGCCACCAGTGATGGGCTTAGCACAGATACGCAGTATTTT
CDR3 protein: CATSDGLSTDTQYF

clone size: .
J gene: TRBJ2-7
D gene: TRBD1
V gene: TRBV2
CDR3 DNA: TGTGCCAGCAGAGCGGACAGGGCGGAGCAGTACTTC
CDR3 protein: CASRADRAEQYF

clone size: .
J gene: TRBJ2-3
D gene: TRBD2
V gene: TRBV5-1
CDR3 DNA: TGCGCCAGCAGCCCAGGACTAGCGGGAGGAGGGGCAGATACGCAGTATTTT
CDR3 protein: CASSPGLAGGGADTQYF

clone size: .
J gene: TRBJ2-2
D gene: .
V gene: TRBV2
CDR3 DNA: TGTGCCAGCAGTGCCTCGGGGTGGGGCACCGGGGAGCTGTTTTTT
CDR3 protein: CASSASGWGTGELFF

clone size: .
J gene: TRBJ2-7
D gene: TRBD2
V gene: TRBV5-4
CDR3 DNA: TGTGCCAGCAGCCTTAGCGGGGCGCTAGTGGGGGAGCAGTACTTC
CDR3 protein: CASSLSGALVGEQYF